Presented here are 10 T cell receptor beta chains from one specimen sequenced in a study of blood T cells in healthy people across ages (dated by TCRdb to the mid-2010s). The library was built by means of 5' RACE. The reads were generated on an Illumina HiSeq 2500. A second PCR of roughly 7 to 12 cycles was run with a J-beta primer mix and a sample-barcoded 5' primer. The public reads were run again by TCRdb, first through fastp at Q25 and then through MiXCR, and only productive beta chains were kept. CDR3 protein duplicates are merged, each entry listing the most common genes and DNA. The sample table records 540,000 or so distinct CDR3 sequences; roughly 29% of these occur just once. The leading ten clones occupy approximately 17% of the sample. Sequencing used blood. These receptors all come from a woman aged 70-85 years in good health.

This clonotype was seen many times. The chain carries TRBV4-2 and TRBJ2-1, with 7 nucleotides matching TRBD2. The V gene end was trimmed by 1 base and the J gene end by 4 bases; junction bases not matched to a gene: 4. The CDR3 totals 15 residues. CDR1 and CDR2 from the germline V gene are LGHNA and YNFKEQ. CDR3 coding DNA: TGTGCCAGCAGCCAAGGACTAGCCAGTTACAATGAGCAGTTCTTC. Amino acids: CASSQGLASYNEQFF.

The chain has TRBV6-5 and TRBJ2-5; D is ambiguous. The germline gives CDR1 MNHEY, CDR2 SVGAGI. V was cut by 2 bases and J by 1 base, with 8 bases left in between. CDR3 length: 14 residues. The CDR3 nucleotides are TGTGCCAGCAGTTACGGGTCCTTCCAAGAGACCCAGTACTTC. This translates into CASSYGSFQETQYF.

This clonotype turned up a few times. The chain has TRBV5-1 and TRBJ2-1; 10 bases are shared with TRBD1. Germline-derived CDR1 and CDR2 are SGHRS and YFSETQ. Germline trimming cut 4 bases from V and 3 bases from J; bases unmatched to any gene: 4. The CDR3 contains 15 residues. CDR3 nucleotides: TGCGCCAGCAGCCGCCGGACAGGGGGCTACAATGAGCAGTTCTTC. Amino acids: CASSRRTGGYNEQFF. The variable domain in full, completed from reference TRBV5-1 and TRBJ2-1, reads KAGVTQTPRYLIKTRGQQVTLSCSPISGHRSVSWYQQTPGQGLQFLFEYFSETQRNKGNFPGRFSGRQFSNSRSEMNVSTLELGDSALYLCASSRRTGGYNEQFFGPGTRLTVL.

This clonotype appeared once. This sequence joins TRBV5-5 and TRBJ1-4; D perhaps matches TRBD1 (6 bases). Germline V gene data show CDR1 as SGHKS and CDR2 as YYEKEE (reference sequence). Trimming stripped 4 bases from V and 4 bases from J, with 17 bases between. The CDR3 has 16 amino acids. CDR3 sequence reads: CASSTASGTLNEKLFF. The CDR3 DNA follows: TGTGCCAGCAGCACAGCCTCCGGGACACTTAATGAAAAACTGTTTTTT.

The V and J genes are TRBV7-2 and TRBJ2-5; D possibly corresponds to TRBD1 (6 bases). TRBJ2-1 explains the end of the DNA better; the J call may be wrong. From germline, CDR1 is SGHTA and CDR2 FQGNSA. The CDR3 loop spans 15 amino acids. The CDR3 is CASSPQGGEINEQFF. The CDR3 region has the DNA TGTGCCAGCAGCCCCCAAGGGGGAGAGATCAATGAGCAGTTCTTC.

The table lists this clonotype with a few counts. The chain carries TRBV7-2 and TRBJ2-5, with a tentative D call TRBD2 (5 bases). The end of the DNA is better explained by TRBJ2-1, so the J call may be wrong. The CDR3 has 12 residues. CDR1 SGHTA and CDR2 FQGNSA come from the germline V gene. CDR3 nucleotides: TGTGCCAGCAGCTTAACCGGACTGGAGCAGTTCTTC. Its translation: CASSLTGLEQFF.

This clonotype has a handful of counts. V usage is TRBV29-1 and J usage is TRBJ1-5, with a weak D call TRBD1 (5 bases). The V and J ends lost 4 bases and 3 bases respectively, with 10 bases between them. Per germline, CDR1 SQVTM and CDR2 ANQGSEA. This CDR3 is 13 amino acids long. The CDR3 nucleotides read TGCAGCGTTGGGCAGGGCCACAATCAGCCCCAGCATTTT. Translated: CSVGQGHNQPQHF.

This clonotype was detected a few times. CDR3 DNA: TGCAGTGCTGTCAACCCCGGTGAAAAACTGTTTTTT. Protein product: CSAVNPGEKLFF. The gene calls are TRBV20-1 and TRBJ1-4; D is uncertain. Deletions cut 5 bases from V and 7 bases from J, with 11 bases between. CDR1 and CDR2 from the germline V gene are DFQATT and SNEGSKA (reference sequence). The CDR3 totals 12 residues.

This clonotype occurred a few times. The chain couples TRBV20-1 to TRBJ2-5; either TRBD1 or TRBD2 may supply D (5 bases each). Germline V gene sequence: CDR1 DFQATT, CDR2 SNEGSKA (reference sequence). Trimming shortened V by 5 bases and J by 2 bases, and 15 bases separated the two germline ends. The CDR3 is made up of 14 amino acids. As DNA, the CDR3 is TGCAGTGCTCTACGGTGGGGGATGCAAGAGACCCAGTACTTC. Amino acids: CSALRWGMQETQYF.

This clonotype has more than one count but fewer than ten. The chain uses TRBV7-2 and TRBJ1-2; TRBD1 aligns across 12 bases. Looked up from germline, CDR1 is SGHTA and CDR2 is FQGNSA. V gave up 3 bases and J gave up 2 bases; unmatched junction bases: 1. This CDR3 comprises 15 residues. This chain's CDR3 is CASSFGTGGNYGYTF. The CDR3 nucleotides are TGTGCCAGCAGCTTCGGGACAGGGGGCAACTATGGCTACACCTTC.